This TCR beta chain derives from a study of cytomegalovirus exposure and HLA in healthy donors. Points from the study as a whole: Rare TCR sequences predominated, though certain public TCRs were found in many donors. First-cohort TCR clusters tended to co-occur in the 90 to 150 validation repertoires, a later analysis found.

This CDR3 comprises 11 residues. Looked up from germline, CDR1 is MNHNS and CDR2 is SASEGT. Trimming cost V 2 bases and J 8 bases, with 6 bases left between them. Method: immunoSEQ multiplex PCR; TCRdb's copy keeps in-frame clones and lacks some. The data hold about 68,000 clones, with about 89% observed a single time. A remark on this clone: Its target is unknown.

The rearrangement links TRBV6-1 to TRBJ1-1; tentative D call: TRBD1 (5 bases). Sequences were obtained from PBMCs. This clonotype was obtained from a man between 18 and 29 years old in good health and CMV-seronegative. This CDR3 is CASSERTEAFF. CDR3 nucleotide sequence: TGTGCCAGCAGTGAAAGGACAGAAGCTTTCTTT.